This passage covers 2 T cell receptor beta chains from one sample sequenced in a study of OX40 agonist ivuxolimab in advanced cancers. Only in-frame clones appear in the TCRdb table, and some are missing; sequencing was by immunoSEQ multiplex PCR. Among about 38,000 clones listed, about 92% were seen once. Sequencing used CD4+ or CD8+ T cells sorted from blood, obtained in a trial of the OX40 agonist ivuxolimab. Every receptor here comes from an adult with an advanced solid tumor such as melanoma, head and neck, liver or kidney cancer.

A single count supports this clone. This chain links TRBV15 with TRBJ2-7; possibly TRBD1 or TRBD2 for D (5 bases each). V lost 4 bases, J lost 9 bases, and 22 bases lay in between. Per the germline V gene, CDR1 is LNHNV and CDR2 is YYDKDF (reference sequence). The CDR3 is 15 residues long. This CDR3 reads CATSTRDGEVDRQYF. The CDR3 DNA follows: TGTGCCACCAGCACTAGGGACGGAGAGGTTGATAGGCAGTACTTC.

The chain is built from TRBV19 and TRBJ2-1; perhaps TRBD2 as D (6 bases). V lost 6 bases to trimming and J lost 7 bases, with 13 bases between them. The CDR3 has 13 residues. The V gene's germline CDR1 is LNHDA and CDR2 SQIVND (reference sequence). Here the CDR3 reads CASRTLGGNEQFF. The CDR3 DNA sequence: TGTGCCAGTAGAACATTGGGGGGAAATGAGCAGTTCTTC.